This passage covers 29 T cell receptor beta chains from one sample sequenced in a study of shared clonotypes between healthy human individuals. Positive CCR7 selection of CD45RO-negative cells yielded the naive CD8 cells, and terminally differentiated effector memory CD45RA+ cells were excluded. Clones were read by immunoSEQ multiplex PCR, and TCRdb kept only the in-frame ones, dropping some. The sample records millions of clones, roughly 91% being singletons. Sequenced material: naive CD8+ T cells from PBMCs. The receptor set was obtained from a man aged 18 to 29 in good health. Some clones in this sample may be carry-over from other donors' samples.

The chain uses TRBV7-6 and TRBJ1-4, with D maybe TRBD1 (5 bases). CDR3 length: 13 amino acids. Germline CDR1 reads SGHVS; CDR2 reads FNYEAQ. With 6 bases removed from V and 2 bases from J, the gap between germline ends came to 7 bases. DNA for the CDR3: TGTGCCAGCAGGAGGGGTACTAATGAAAAACTGTTTTTT. Its translation is CASRRGTNEKLFF.

The chain recombines TRBV27 with TRBJ2-7, with a tentative D call TRBD2 (6 bases). CDR3 length: 12 residues. The germline gives CDR1 MNHEY, CDR2 SMNVEV (reference sequence). V shed 6 bases and J shed 6 bases, with 12 bases lying between them. The DNA of the CDR3 is TGTGCCAGCAGGACAGCCGGGGGCGAGCAGTACTTC. It translates to CASRTAGGEQYF.

As regards this clone: This CDR3 is also generated by other DNA sequences in the sample. The chain joins TRBV11-2 to TRBJ2-7; the D is unclear. Germline V CDR1 and CDR2: SGHAT, FQNNGV. CDR3 length equals 13 residues. Trimming removed 1 base from V and 3 bases from J, with 7 bases in between. The CDR3 spells CASSLGPGYEQYF. CDR3 sequence (DNA): TGTGCCAGCAGCTTAGGGCCAGGCTACGAGCAGTACTTC.

The V and J genes are TRBV28 and TRBJ1-2, with unresolved D. Germline V lookup: CDR1 MDHEN, CDR2 SYDVKM. CDR3 length: 14 residues. V lost 8 bases, J lost 4 bases, and 17 bases lay in between. The CDR3 region is CASLPLSVLYGYTF. In nucleotides, the CDR3 is TGTGCCAGCCTCCCACTATCTGTCCTCTATGGCTACACCTTC.

As regards this clone: The junction departs from germline at one end; a sequencing error may be responsible. V gene TRBV4-1 combines with J gene TRBJ2-7; no definite D call. The CDR3 has 16 amino acids. The germline V gene encodes CDR1 MGHRA and CDR2 YSYEKL. CDR3 DNA: TGCGCCAGCAGCAAAGACCCCAGGCTCCCCTCCTACGAGCAGTACTTC. Translated: CASSKDPRLPSYEQYF.

The CDR3: CASSPRGGLSGELFF. In DNA, the CDR3 is TGTGCCAGCAGTCCTCGAGGGGGCCTATCCGGGGAGCTGTTTTTT. This rearrangement joins TRBV27 to TRBJ2-2; the match to TRBD1 covers 7 bases. The length of the CDR3 is 15 residues. The germline CDR1 and CDR2 sequences are MNHEY and SMNVEV (reference sequence). Trimming at V came to 5 bases and at J to 6 bases, leaving 9 bases not matched to a gene.

This rearrangement joins TRBV27 to TRBJ2-2; 12 bases match TRBD2. Germline CDR1 MNHEY, CDR2 SMNVEV (reference sequence). The CDR3 has 17 residues. V trimming: 5 bases; J trimming: 0 bases; junction bases outside the gene matches: 4. The CDR3 nucleotides are TGTGCCAGCAGTGCCCGACTAGCGGGGGCGAACACCGGGGAGCTGTTTTTT. The encoded protein is CASSARLAGANTGELFF.

The count of this clone is one. This CDR3 is also generated by other DNA sequences in the sample. V usage is TRBV28 and J usage is TRBJ2-7; 7 bases align to TRBD1. CDR3 length equals 13 residues. The ends lost 3 bases at V and 1 base at J; junction bases unmatched: 0. Germline V gene data show CDR1 as MDHEN and CDR2 as SYDVKM. The CDR3 DNA sequence: TGTGCCAGCAGTTTCAGGGGGTCCTACGAGCAGTACTTC. It yields the protein CASSFRGSYEQYF.

The chain couples TRBV7-9 to TRBJ1-2; a possible D gene is TRBD1 (6 bases). The CDR3 is 18 residues long. V was clipped by 7 bases and J by 8 bases, with 32 bases between them. From germline, CDR1 is SEHNR and CDR2 FQNEAQ (reference sequence). In nucleotides, the CDR3 is TGTGCCAGCACCATGGACTTCACCCAGACAGGAGATCCGGAGGGCTACACCTTC. Protein sequence: CASTMDFTQTGDPEGYTF.

This rearrangement joins TRBV19 to TRBJ1-3, with D unclear. Deletions cut 4 bases from V and 0 bases from J, with 10 bases between. CDR3 length: 15 amino acids. CDR1 is LNHDA and CDR2 is SQIVND in the germline V gene (reference sequence). In nucleotides, the CDR3 is TGTGCCAGTAGTACCCCGGATGGCTCTGGAAACACCATATATTTT. Its translation: CASSTPDGSGNTIYF.

To note about this clone: This sample includes further DNA sequences coding for the same CDR3. The CDR3 DNA follows: TGTGCCAGCAGCTTAGTAGCGGGAGGGTACAATGAGCAGTTCTTC. It encodes CASSLVAGGYNEQFF. The genes are TRBV7-6 and TRBJ2-1; 11 nucleotides match TRBD2. The CDR3 sequence is 15 residues long. The trim removed 1 base at V and 4 bases at J, leaving 0 bases unmatched. CDR1 SGHVS and CDR2 FNYEAQ come from the germline V gene.

The V call is TRBV5-4, the J call TRBJ1-5; D is possibly TRBD1 (5 bases). Germline V lookup: CDR1 SGHNT, CDR2 YYREEE (reference sequence). The V and J ends lost 4 bases and 5 bases respectively, with 16 bases between them. This CDR3 has 15 amino acids. CDR3 region: CASSEGPPRDQPQHF. The CDR3 bases are TGTGCCAGCAGCGAGGGACCGCCGAGGGATCAGCCCCAGCATTTT.

The chain combines TRBV7-9 with TRBJ2-7, with D perhaps being TRBD1 or TRBD2 (5 bases each). CDR1 and CDR2 (germline): SEHNR, FQNEAQ (reference sequence). The V end lost 5 bases, the J end lost 0 bases, and 11 bases lay between the germline ends. The CDR3 contains 14 residues. The CDR3: CASSLRDVSYEQYF. CDR3 DNA sequence: TGTGCCAGCAGCCTCCGGGACGTCTCCTACGAGCAGTACTTC.

The chain is built from TRBV27 and TRBJ2-2; 7 bases are shared with TRBD2. This CDR3 has 14 amino acids. V gave up 4 bases and J gave up 7 bases; unmatched junction bases: 6. Per the germline V gene, CDR1 is MNHEY and CDR2 is SMNVEV (reference sequence). CDR3 nucleotide sequence: TGTGCCAGCAGTTGGGGGGGACCCTTCGGGGAGCTGTTTTTT. This sequence encodes CASSWGGPFGELFF.

J is TRBJ1-2 and V is TRBV7-9, with a tentative D call TRBD1 (6 bases). V was trimmed by 10 bases and J by 2 bases, leaving 17 bases between them. This CDR3 has 14 residues. The germline CDR1 and CDR2 sequences are SEHNR and FQNEAQ (reference sequence). The CDR3 region is CATGGQLRNYGYTF. For the CDR3, the DNA is TGTGCCACCGGAGGACAGCTAAGGAACTATGGCTACACCTTC.

A remark on this clone: In the same sample, other DNA sequences code for this CDR3. The chain links TRBV28 to TRBJ2-3; 9 nucleotides align to TRBD1. Germline loops: CDR1 MDHEN, CDR2 SYDVKM. The CDR3 totals 14 residues. Trimming cost V 5 bases and J 3 bases; bases outside gene matches: 3. CDR3 coding DNA: TGTGCCAGCAGTCTGGGGACAGGGACAGATACGCAGTATTTT. Translating it yields CASSLGTGTDTQYF.

The chain employs TRBV4-3 and TRBJ1-2; D call uncertain. CDR1 LGHNA and CDR2 YSLEER come from the germline V gene. V dropped 0 bases and J dropped 3 bases, with 11 bases sitting between them. CDR3 length equals 15 residues. CDR3 in DNA: TGCGCCAGCAGCCAAGAAAGAGAGATCGACTATGGCTACACCTTC. Translation: CASSQEREIDYGYTF.

The V call is TRBV9, the J call TRBJ1-2; TRBD1 might be the D (5 bases). CDR1 is SGDLS and CDR2 is YYNGEE in the germline V gene. The CDR3 has 13 residues. Trimming removed 5 bases from V and 6 bases from J, with 14 bases in between. The CDR3 coding sequence is TGTGCCAGCAGGCTAGGGGCGGGGGATGGCTACACCTTC. Amino acids: CASRLGAGDGYTF.

This chain joins TRBV11-2 and TRBJ2-2; D unclear. Trimming took 5 bases from V and 2 from J, leaving 15 bases between them. The germline CDR1 and CDR2 sequences are SGHAT and FQNNGV. The CDR3 runs 16 residues. CDR3 in amino acids: CASSPLPLTNTGELFF. The CDR3 DNA reads as TGTGCCAGCAGCCCTCTGCCCTTAACCAACACCGGGGAGCTGTTTTTT.

This clone was recorded once. The CDR3 sequence is CASSQGPGQETQYF. In DNA form, the CDR3 reads TGCGCCAGCAGCCAAGGACCAGGCCAAGAGACCCAGTACTTC. The chain has TRBV4-3 and TRBJ2-5; unclear D gene. This CDR3 has 14 residues. The germline V and J ends were trimmed by 1 base and 1 base, with 7 bases remaining between them. Germline CDR1 reads LGHNA; CDR2 reads YSLEER.

V and J are TRBV2 and TRBJ2-5; 8 bases line up with TRBD2. Per germline, CDR1 SNHLY and CDR2 FYNNEI. This CDR3 has 13 residues. Trimming at V came to 6 bases and at J to 5 bases, leaving 5 bases not matched to a gene. The CDR3 here is CASSGAGVETQYF. In nucleotides, the CDR3 is TGTGCCAGCAGCGGAGCGGGAGTTGAGACCCAGTACTTC. Supplemented by reference TRBV2 and TRBJ2-5, the full variable domain reads EPEVTQTPSHQVTQMGQEVILRCVPISNHLYFYWYRQILGQKVEFLVSFYNNEISEKSEIFDDQFSVERPDGSNFTLKIRSTKLEDSAMYFCASSGAGVETQYFGPGTRLLVL.

The chain combines TRBV28 with TRBJ2-7; 11 positions agree with TRBD1. CDR3 size: 14 residues. Germline CDR1 reads MDHEN; CDR2 reads SYDVKM. Trimming cost V 6 bases and J 2 bases; bases outside gene matches: 3. The CDR3 DNA sequence: TGTGCCAGCAGACGGGGACAGGGGGCCTACGAGCAGTACTTC. This codes for CASRRGQGAYEQYF. Full variable domain (rest looked up from reference TRBV28 and TRBJ2-7): DVKVTQSSRYLVKRTGEKVFLECVQDMDHENMFWYRQDPGLGLRLIYFSYDVKMKEKGDIPEGYSVSREKKERFSLILESASTNQTSMYLCASRRGQGAYEQYFGPGTRLTVT.

V and J are TRBV5-1 and TRBJ1-5, with D hard to call. The CDR3 contains 15 residues. Germline CDR1 SGHRS, CDR2 YFSETQ. V lost 4 bases and J 8 bases, leaving 19 bases between the germline ends. As DNA, the CDR3 is TGCGCCAGCAGCCCTGGCTACCTGGATACGGAGCCCCAGCATTTT. Its translation: CASSPGYLDTEPQHF.

The V and J genes are TRBV4-3 and TRBJ2-3; 7 nucleotides align to TRBD1. This CDR3 contains 17 residues. Per the germline V gene, CDR1 is LGHNA and CDR2 is YSLEER. With V trimmed by 0 bases and J by 0 bases, 6 bases remained unmatched. The CDR3 sequence is CASSQDRQGPSTDTQYF. The DNA of the CDR3 is TGCGCCAGCAGCCAAGACCGACAGGGACCAAGCACAGATACGCAGTATTTT.

The V call is TRBV7-7, the J call TRBJ2-1; maybe TRBD2 (5 bases). Per germline, CDR1 SSHAT and CDR2 FNYEAQ (reference sequence). The CDR3 sequence is 13 residues long. V dropped 4 bases and J dropped 8 bases, with 12 bases sitting between them. CDR3: CASSSLLDHEQFF. The CDR3 coding sequence is TGTGCCAGCAGCTCCTTACTAGACCATGAGCAGTTCTTC.

This chain joins TRBV27 and TRBJ1-2, with 10 bases matching TRBD1. Germline assignment: CDR1 MNHEY and CDR2 SMNVEV (reference sequence). J was trimmed by 4 bases and V by 4 bases; bases with no gene match: 3. This CDR3 has 14 amino acids. DNA for the CDR3: TGTGCCAGCAGTTGGGGACAGGGGCTCTATGGCTACACCTTC. It specifies CASSWGQGLYGYTF.

The V call is TRBV4-1, the J call TRBJ2-1; 9 bases line up with TRBD2. Germline values: CDR1 MGHRA, CDR2 YSYEKL. The CDR3 loop spans 21 amino acids. The V gene end was trimmed by 4 bases and the J gene end by 3 bases; junction bases not matched to a gene: 22. The CDR3 sequence: CASSLLRDRSSGSHRYNEQFF. The CDR3 DNA reads as TGCGCCAGCAGCCTCCTAAGGGACAGAAGTAGCGGGAGCCATCGCTACAATGAGCAGTTCTTC.

The chain has TRBV27 and TRBJ2-5; the match to TRBD1 covers 9 bases. Germline trimming cut 6 bases from V and 1 base from J; bases unmatched to any gene: 6. This CDR3 contains 15 residues. CDR1 MNHEY and CDR2 SMNVEV come from the germline V gene (reference sequence). CDR3 in amino acids: CASRPRDRVQETQYF. The DNA for the CDR3 is TGTGCCAGCAGGCCGAGGGACAGGGTCCAAGAGACCCAGTACTTC.

This CDR3 is CASSPDRVDQPQHF. The CDR3 DNA sequence: TGTGCCAGCAGTCCCGACAGGGTTGATCAGCCCCAGCATTTT. The J gene is TRBJ1-5, the V gene TRBV28; the match to TRBD1 covers 7 bases. Germline values: CDR1 MDHEN, CDR2 SYDVKM. CDR3 size: 14 residues. V lost 5 bases, J lost 5 bases, and 6 bases stayed unmatched.